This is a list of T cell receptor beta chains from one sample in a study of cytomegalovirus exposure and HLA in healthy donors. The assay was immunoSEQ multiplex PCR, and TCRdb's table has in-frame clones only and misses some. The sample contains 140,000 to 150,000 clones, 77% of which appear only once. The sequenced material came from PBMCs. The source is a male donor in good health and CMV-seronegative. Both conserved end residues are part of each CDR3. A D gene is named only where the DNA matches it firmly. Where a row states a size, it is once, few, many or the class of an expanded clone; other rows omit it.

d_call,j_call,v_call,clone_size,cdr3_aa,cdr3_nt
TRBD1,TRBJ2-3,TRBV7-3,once,CASSTRQGADTQYF,TGTGCCAGCAGCACCCGACAGGGGGCAGATACGCAGTATTTT
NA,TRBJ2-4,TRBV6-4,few,CASRDKYLAKNIQYF,TGTGCCAGCAGGGACAAATATCTAGCCAAAAACATTCAGTACTTC
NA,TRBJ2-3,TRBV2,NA,CASSSRTDTQYF,TGTGCCAGCAGCTCCCGTACAGATACGCAGTATTTT
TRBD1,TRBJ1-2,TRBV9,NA,CASSVDRGYGYTF,TGTGCCAGCAGCGTAGACAGGGGATATGGCTACACCTTC
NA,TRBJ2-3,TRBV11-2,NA,CASSSELATTDTQYF,TGTGCCAGCAGCTCAGAACTAGCTACCACAGATACGCAGTATTTT
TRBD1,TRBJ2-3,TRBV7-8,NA,CASSLGQASSTDTQYF,TGTGCCAGCAGCCTAGGACAGGCCTCTAGCACAGATACGCAGTATTTT
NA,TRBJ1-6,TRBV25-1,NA,CASSATRGYNSPLHF,TGTGCCAGCAGTGCCACTAGAGGGTATAATTCACCCCTCCACTTT
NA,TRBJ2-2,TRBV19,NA,CASSIGGGANTGELFF,TGTGCCAGTAGTATAGGAGGAGGGGCGAACACCGGGGAGCTGTTTTTT
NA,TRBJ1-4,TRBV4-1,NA,CASSPEWSRLFF,TGCGCCAGCAGTCCGGAGTGGTCTCGACTGTTTTTT
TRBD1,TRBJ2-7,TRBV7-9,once,CATPGQGRNEQYF,TGTGCCACCCCGGGACAGGGTAGGAACGAGCAGTACTTC
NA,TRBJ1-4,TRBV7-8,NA,CASSLFARLSANEKLFF,TGTGCCAGCAGCTTATTTGCCAGGTTGTCGGCTAATGAAAAACTGTTTTTT
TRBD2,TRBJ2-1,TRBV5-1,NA,CASSWGLAGGRSYNEQFF,TGCGCCAGCAGCTGGGGACTAGCGGGAGGAAGGTCCTACAATGAGCAGTTCTTC
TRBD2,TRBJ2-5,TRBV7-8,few,CASSWPSGGSGETQYF,TGTGCCAGCAGCTGGCCTAGCGGGGGGAGTGGGGAGACCCAGTACTTC
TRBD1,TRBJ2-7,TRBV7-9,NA,CASEQGTMDEQYF,TGTGCCAGCGAACAGGGGACCATGGACGAGCAGTACTTC
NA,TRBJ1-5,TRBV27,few,CASSAGGARHF,TGTGCCAGCAGTGCCGGCGGGGCGAGGCATTTT
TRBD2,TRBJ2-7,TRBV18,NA,CASSPEAGGQYF,TGTGCCAGCTCACCTGAGGCGGGGGGGCAGTACTTC
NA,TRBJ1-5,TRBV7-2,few,CASSLKGGNQPQHF,TGTGCCAGCAGCTTGAAGGGAGGGAATCAGCCCCAGCATTTT
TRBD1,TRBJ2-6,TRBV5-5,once,CASSSFLGQALSGANVLTF,TGTGCCAGCAGCTCTTTCCTGGGACAGGCCCTCTCTGGGGCCAACGTCCTGACTTTC
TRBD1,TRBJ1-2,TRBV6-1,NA,CASSSGQNYGYTF,TGTGCCAGCAGTTCGGGACAGAACTATGGCTACACCTTC
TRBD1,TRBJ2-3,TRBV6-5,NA,CASSYGGTDSTDTQYF,TGTGCCAGCAGTTACGGTGGGACAGACAGCACAGATACGCAGTATTTT
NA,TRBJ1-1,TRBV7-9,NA,CASSSSRDTEAFF,TGTGCCAGCAGCTCAAGCAGGGACACTGAAGCTTTCTTT
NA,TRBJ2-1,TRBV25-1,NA,CASSVIGGSSYNEQFF,TGTGCCAGCAGCGTCATTGGGGGGAGCTCCTACAATGAGCAGTTCTTC
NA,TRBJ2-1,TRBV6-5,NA,CASSPGRNYNEQFF,TGTGCCAGCAGCCCCGGGAGAAACTACAATGAGCAGTTCTTC
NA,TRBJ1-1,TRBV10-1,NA,CASNPGGGNTEAFF,TGCGCCAGCAACCCTGGGGGAGGGAACACTGAAGCTTTCTTT
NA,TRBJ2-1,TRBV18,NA,CASSPRVREQFF,TGTGCCAGCTCCCCTAGAGTACGTGAGCAGTTCTTC
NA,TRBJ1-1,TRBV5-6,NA,CASSTLTAEFEAFF,TGTGCCAGCAGCACTCTGACAGCTGAATTTGAAGCTTTCTTT
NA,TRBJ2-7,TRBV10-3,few,CAISEVGQGSSYEQYF,TGTGCCATCAGTGAGGTCGGTCAGGGGTCCTCCTACGAGCAGTACTTC
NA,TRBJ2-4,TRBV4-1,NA,CASSQDGAGLKNIQYF,TGCGCCAGCAGCCAAGATGGGGCAGGGCTCAAAAACATTCAGTACTTC
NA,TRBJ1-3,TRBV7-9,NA,CSSSLQGFSGNTIYF,TGTTCCAGCAGCTTACAGGGATTCTCTGGAAACACCATATATTTT
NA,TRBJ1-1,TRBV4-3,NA,CASSQEDSPRDTEAFF,TGCGCCAGCAGCCAAGAGGACAGCCCCCGGGACACTGAAGCTTTCTTT
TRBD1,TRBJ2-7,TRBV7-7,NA,CASSLNRGSGEQYF,TGTGCTAGCAGCTTGAACAGGGGATCGGGGGAGCAGTACTTC
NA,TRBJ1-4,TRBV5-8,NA,CASSLGSYGRLFF,TGTGCCAGCAGCTTGGGGAGTTACGGGAGACTGTTTTTT
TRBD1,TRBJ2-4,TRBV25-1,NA,CASSETGNGNIQYF,TGTGCCAGCAGTGAGACAGGGAATGGAAACATTCAGTACTTC
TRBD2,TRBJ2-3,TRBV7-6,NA,CASSSILLAGSPDTQYF,TGTGCCAGCAGCTCCATACTCCTAGCGGGGAGTCCAGATACGCAGTATTTT
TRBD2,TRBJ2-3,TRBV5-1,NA,CASRRTGGQSTDTQYF,TGCGCCAGCAGGCGGACGGGAGGGCAAAGCACAGATACGCAGTATTTT
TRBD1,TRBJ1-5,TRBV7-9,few,CASSLGTGKNQPQHF,TGTGCCAGCAGCTTGGGGACAGGAAAAAATCAGCCCCAGCATTTT
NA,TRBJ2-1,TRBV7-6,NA,CASSLRSGHTPYNEQFF,TGTGCCAGCAGCCTCCGTTCGGGACACACCCCATACAATGAGCAGTTCTTC
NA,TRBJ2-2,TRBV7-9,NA,CASSLKQNTGELFF,TGTGCCAGCAGCTTAAAACAGAACACCGGGGAGCTGTTTTTT
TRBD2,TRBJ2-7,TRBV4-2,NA,CASSRDSGALYEQYF,TGTGCCAGCAGCCGCGATAGCGGGGCTCTCTACGAGCAGTACTTC
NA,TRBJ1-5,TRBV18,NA,CASSPTQGRNQPQHF,TGTGCCAGCTCACCAACACAGGGCCGCAATCAGCCCCAGCATTTT
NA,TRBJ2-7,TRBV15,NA,CATSPTDSYEQYF,TGTGCCACCAGTCCGACAGATTCCTACGAGCAGTACTTC
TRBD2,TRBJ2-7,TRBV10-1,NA,CASSESRREGGEQYF,TGCGCCAGCAGTGAGTCGAGACGGGAGGGCGGCGAGCAGTACTTC
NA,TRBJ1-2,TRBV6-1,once,CASSDLGLNYGYTF,TGTGCCAGCAGTGATCTGGGCCTAAACTATGGCTACACCTTC
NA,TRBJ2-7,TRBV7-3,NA,CASSFGSGSEQYF,TGTGCCAGCAGCTTTGGGAGCGGGTCCGAGCAGTACTTC
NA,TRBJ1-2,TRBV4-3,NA,CASSQDTGREDGYTF,TGCGCCAGCAGCCAAGATACGGGGAGAGAGGATGGCTACACCTTC